This entry lists 26 T cell receptor beta chains sequenced from one sample in a study of PD-1 blockade in classical Hodgkin lymphoma. Here immunoSEQ multiplex PCR was the method, and the copy in TCRdb shows in-frame clones only, minus some. The sample includes 40,000 or so clones, less than 80% of them seen just once. In every patient, relapse followed autologous stem cell transplantation, while exposure to brentuximab vedotin differed. The input for sequencing was peripheral blood mononuclear cells (PBMCs), taken at baseline. These TCRs come from a human donor with classical Hodgkin lymphoma.

This chain connects TRBV2 to TRBJ2-3; D may be TRBD1 (6 bases). Per germline, CDR1 SNHLY and CDR2 FYNNEI. The CDR3 is 13 amino acids. V gave up 9 bases and J gave up 2 bases, with 12 bases separating them. The CDR3 DNA reads as TGTGCCAGGGTTTGGACAGACACAGATACGCAGTATTTT. This gives the protein CARVWTDTDTQYF. The whole variable domain, remainder taken from reference TRBV2 and TRBJ2-3, is EPEVTQTPSHQVTQMGQEVILRCVPISNHLYFYWYRQILGQKVEFLVSFYNNEISEKSEIFDDQFSVERPDGSNFTLKIRSTKLEDSAMYFCARVWTDTDTQYFGPGTRLTVL.

The chain links TRBV2 to TRBJ2-7; D might be TRBD1 (5 bases). With 2 bases removed from V and 4 bases from J, the gap between germline ends came to 15 bases. The germline CDR1 and CDR2 sequences are SNHLY and FYNNEI. The CDR3 runs 15 residues. CDR3 protein: CASSESQGKTYEQYF. CDR3 nucleotide sequence: TGTGCCAGCAGTGAATCCCAGGGAAAAACTTACGAGCAGTACTTC.

This chain joins TRBV11-2 and TRBJ2-5, with TRBD2 matching over 8 bases. Judging by the DNA end, TRBJ2-7 fits better; the J call may be wrong. The CDR3 extends over 15 amino acids. The V gene's germline CDR1 is SGHAT and CDR2 FQNNGV. DNA for the CDR3: TGTGCCAGCAGCTGGACCTCGGGACTAGGCTACGAGCAGTACTTC. It translates to CASSWTSGLGYEQYF.

J is TRBJ1-1 and V is TRBV7-9; the D is unclear. CDR3 size: 13 residues. Trimming took 1 base from V and 8 from J, leaving 11 bases between them. The germline gives CDR1 SEHNR, CDR2 FQNEAQ (reference sequence). The CDR3 DNA is TGTGCCAGCAGCTTAGAAGACGGAGGAGAAGCTTTCTTT. It translates to CASSLEDGGEAFF.

The V gene is TRBV29-1, the J gene TRBJ2-7; D gene ambiguous. Germline V gives CDR1 SQVTM, CDR2 ANQGSEA. The CDR3 is 14 residues long. Trimming removed 4 bases from V and 0 bases from J, with 13 bases in between. The CDR3: CSVVAPLFSYEQYF. In DNA, the CDR3 is TGCAGCGTTGTCGCACCTCTTTTCTCCTACGAGCAGTACTTC.

The rearrangement uses TRBV11-3 and TRBJ1-1; 11 nucleotides align to TRBD1. Germline V gene lookup returns CDR1 SGHNT and CDR2 YENEEA. CDR3 length: 18 amino acids. The junction had 13 bases not matched to a gene; V was cut back by 4 bases and J by 3 bases. The CDR3 region has the DNA TGTGCCAGCAGCTCATCAGGACAGGGGGCCGTTAGGGACACTGAAGCTTTCTTT. Its protein is CASSSSGQGAVRDTEAFF.

This clone was observed once. This sequence joins TRBV19 and TRBJ1-5; D may be TRBD1 (6 bases). Germline CDR1 LNHDA, CDR2 SQIVND (reference sequence). V lost 3 bases to trimming and J lost 9 bases, with 18 bases between them. The CDR3 spans 15 residues. CDR3 coding DNA: TGTGCCAGTAGTATCAGCAGGGGCGCCTTTACGCCCCAGCATTTT. As protein: CASSISRGAFTPQHF. Looking up the rest from reference TRBV19 and TRBJ1-5 gives the full variable domain: DGGITQSPKYLFRKEGQNVTLSCEQNLNHDAMYWYRQDPGQGLRLIYYSQIVNDFQKGDIAEGYSVSREKKESFPLTVTSAQKNPTAFYLCASSISRGAFTPQHFGDGTRLSIL.

The J gene is TRBJ2-7, the V gene TRBV5-1, with D uncertain. CDR1 is SGHRS and CDR2 is YFSETQ in the germline V gene. Trimming shortened V by 4 bases and J by 2 bases, and 13 bases separated the two germline ends. The CDR3 runs 14 residues. CDR3 in amino acids: CASSPQRAAYEQYF. The CDR3 DNA is TGCGCCAGCAGCCCCCAAAGGGCCGCCTACGAGCAGTACTTC.

The rearrangement uses TRBV28 and TRBJ2-1; no reliable D call. Trimming removed 2 bases from V and 2 bases from J, with 7 bases in between. The V gene's germline CDR1 is MDHEN and CDR2 SYDVKM. The CDR3 loop spans 14 amino acids. Here the CDR3 reads CASSLATTYNEQFF. As DNA, the CDR3 is TGTGCCAGCAGTTTAGCTACCACCTACAATGAGCAGTTCTTC.

J is TRBJ1-2 and V is TRBV28; 9 positions agree with TRBD1. The germline V gene encodes CDR1 MDHEN and CDR2 SYDVKM. This CDR3 is 15 amino acids long. Trimming took 4 bases from V and 3 from J; bases not matched to a gene: 6. The CDR3 here is CASSSRQGGYYGYTF. The CDR3 region has the DNA TGTGCCAGCAGTTCGAGACAGGGGGGCTACTATGGCTACACCTTC.

The chain employs TRBV7-2 and TRBJ2-3; 13 nucleotides line up with TRBD2. Germline V gives CDR1 SGHTA, CDR2 FQGNSA. J gave up 5 bases and V 6 bases, and 14 bases lay outside the gene matches. The CDR3 loop spans 18 amino acids. Here the CDR3 reads CASRLELAGGWSKDTQYF. CDR3 nucleotide sequence: TGTGCCAGCAGATTGGAACTAGCGGGAGGGTGGTCAAAAGATACGCAGTATTTT.

The chain employs TRBV5-4 and TRBJ2-3, with 8 nucleotides matching TRBD2. The CDR3 length is 14 residues. After removal of 0 bases from V and 5 bases from J, the junction contained 2 bases not matched to a gene. Germline V gene lookup returns CDR1 SGHNT and CDR2 YYREEE (reference sequence). The CDR3 is CASSLGTSGDTQYF. In nucleotides, the CDR3 is TGTGCCAGCAGCTTGGGTACTAGCGGAGATACGCAGTATTTT.

This chain links TRBV6-1 with TRBJ2-7; TRBD1 is a possible D gene (6 bases). Germline CDR1 reads MNHNS; CDR2 reads SASEGT. The CDR3 extends over 15 amino acids. Trimming left V 6 bases short and J 3 bases short, with 18 bases between. The CDR3 loop reads CASRLYRKGGYEQYF. The CDR3 DNA reads as TGTGCCAGCAGGCTTTACAGAAAAGGGGGCTACGAGCAGTACTTC.

This rearrangement joins TRBV5-6 to TRBJ2-1, with unresolved D. The CDR3 totals 16 residues. Per germline, CDR1 SGHDT and CDR2 YYEEEE. V lost 0 bases and J lost 3, with 13 bases in between. The CDR3 here is CASSLVGHLGYNEQFF. CDR3 nucleotides: TGTGCCAGCAGCTTGGTTGGGCACCTAGGCTACAATGAGCAGTTCTTC.

The chain recombines TRBV19 with TRBJ1-5, with D possibly matching TRBD1 (6 bases). The germline gives CDR1 LNHDA, CDR2 SQIVND (reference sequence). V was trimmed by 5 bases and J by 3 bases, leaving 17 bases between them. CDR3 length: 16 amino acids. The CDR3 DNA reads as TGTGCCAGTAGTCCGACAGGTCGCAGGGACAATCAGCCCCAGCATTTT. This encodes CASSPTGRRDNQPQHF.

V and J are TRBV2 and TRBJ2-2; 7 nucleotides agree with TRBD2. The CDR3 is made up of 16 amino acids. V shed 9 bases, J shed 4 bases, and the junction held 14 bases outside the gene matches. Germline V gene lookup returns CDR1 SNHLY and CDR2 FYNNEI. The CDR3 coding sequence is TGTGCCAGGGGGGGGTGGCACATCGGAAGCACCGGGGAGCTGTTTTTT. Residues: CARGGWHIGSTGELFF.

This clone was seen once. The DNA of the CDR3 is TGTGCCAGCAGCTTGGTTGCGGGTACTCCCGATACGCAGTATTTT. Translated: CASSLVAGTPDTQYF. This chain uses TRBV5-4 with TRBJ2-3, with D possibly being TRBD2 (5 bases). The V end lost 0 bases, the J end lost 6 bases, and 14 bases lay between the germline ends. CDR1 is SGHNT, CDR2 YYREEE, per germline (reference sequence). CDR3 length: 15 amino acids.

The V gene is TRBV28, the J gene TRBJ1-2; D remains unclear. From germline, CDR1 is MDHEN and CDR2 SYDVKM. V lost 6 bases and J lost 2, with 10 bases in between. This CDR3 spans 13 amino acids. CDR3: CASSVVGNYGYTF. The CDR3 bases are TGTGCCAGCAGCGTAGTCGGAAACTATGGCTACACCTTC.

The V and J genes are TRBV18 and TRBJ1-5, with D perhaps TRBD1 (5 bases). CDR3 size: 13 residues. Looked up from germline, CDR1 is KGHSH and CDR2 is LQKENI. Trimming cost V 6 bases and J 7 bases, with 13 bases left between them. This chain's CDR3 is CASSPLGDQPQHF. The CDR3, as DNA: TGTGCCAGCTCTCCCTTGGGGGACCAGCCCCAGCATTTT.

The chain combines TRBV10-3 with TRBJ2-5; perhaps TRBD1 as D (5 bases). V was shortened by 5 bases and J by 2 bases, with 9 bases between the two germline ends. Germline V gene sequence: CDR1 ENHRY, CDR2 SYGVKD. The CDR3 length is 13 residues. In DNA, the CDR3 is TGTGCCATCAGTCGACAGCCACAAGAGACCCAGTACTTC. Protein product: CAISRQPQETQYF.

Worth noting for this clone: A read error is likely, as this CDR3 ends without the conserved phenylalanine or tryptophan. The limits of the CDR3 on the DNA are not certain, so only TCRdb's listed CDR3 is given. The chain uses TRBV14 and TRBJ2-3; whether TRBD2, the table's D call, matches the DNA was not checked. Germline assignment: CDR1 SGHDN and CDR2 FVKESK. The CDR3 has 13 amino acids, counting both end residues. The CDR3 loop is CASSQTGTSGRSG.

This clone was seen a handful of times. This sequence joins TRBV13 and TRBJ2-1, with TRBD2 matching 12 bases. V was clipped by 6 bases and J by 7 bases; unmatched bases: 13. Per the germline V gene, CDR1 is PRHDT and CDR2 is FYEKMQ (reference sequence). The length of the CDR3 is 17 residues. CDR3 in DNA: TGTGCCAGCAGGCGAGAGGGGCTAGCGGGAGGGGAGAATGAGCAGTTCTTC. It translates to CASRREGLAGGENEQFF. Combining the CDR3 with reference TRBV13 and TRBJ2-1 gives the whole variable domain AAGVIQSPRHLIKEKRETATLKCYPIPRHDTVYWYQQGPGQDPQFLISFYEKMQSDKGSIPDRFSAQQFSDYHSELNMSSLELGDSALYFCASRREGLAGGENEQFFGPGTRLTVL.

This clone was observed a single time. The chain joins TRBV19 to TRBJ1-4, with 8 nucleotides matching TRBD1. Germline CDR1 reads LNHDA; CDR2 reads SQIVND (reference sequence). V lost 5 bases and J lost 11; bases outside the gene matches: 7. The CDR3 is made up of 13 amino acids. The CDR3 loop reads CASSQDRASKLFF. The CDR3 coding sequence is TGTGCCAGTAGTCAGGACAGGGCCTCCAAACTGTTTTTT.

The gene calls are TRBV29-1 and TRBJ1-4, with TRBD1 as a possible D gene (5 bases). The germline V gene encodes CDR1 SQVTM and CDR2 ANQGSEA. The CDR3 is 13 residues long. Trimming stripped 3 bases from V and 6 bases from J, with 11 bases between. The chain's CDR3 is CSVDGATDEKLFF. The CDR3 DNA follows: TGCAGCGTTGACGGGGCAACGGATGAAAAACTGTTTTTT.

V is TRBV9 and J is TRBJ2-7, with unresolved D. Between the trimmed V and J ends, which lost 4 bases and 3 bases, there was a span of 17 bases. CDR3 length equals 15 residues. The germline CDR1 and CDR2 sequences are SGDLS and YYNGEE. This CDR3 reads CASSPEAGGHYEQYF. CDR3 nucleotide sequence: TGTGCCAGCAGCCCAGAGGCAGGCGGCCACTACGAGCAGTACTTC.

The chain carries TRBV5-1 and TRBJ2-4; possibly TRBD2 for D (6 bases). Germline values: CDR1 SGHRS, CDR2 YFSETQ. This CDR3 has 17 amino acids. V lost 4 bases and J lost 1, with 18 bases in between. Here the CDR3 DNA reads TGCGCCAGCAGCCCGGAGGGAGGTACTCGTGCCAAAAACATTCAGTACTTC. It encodes CASSPEGGTRAKNIQYF.